The 18 T cell receptor beta chains below come from one sample, sequenced in a study of Tregs in tolerant kidney transplant recipients. TCRdb's table, derived via immunoSEQ multiplex PCR, lists solely in-frame clones and lacks some. This table holds 85,000 to 95,000 clones, 85% to 95% found once. The specimen sequenced was CD8+ T cells from blood. These receptors were collected from a human donor in good health.

The rearrangement links TRBV7-9 to TRBJ1-1; D is undetermined. The CDR3 runs 15 residues. Germline CDR1 is SEHNR and CDR2 is FQNEAQ (reference sequence). Trimming left V 4 bases short and J 2 bases short, with 14 bases between. The DNA for the CDR3 is TGTGCCAGCAGCTCGTCATATGGGAAAAACACTGAAGCTTTCTTT. Translation gives CASSSSYGKNTEAFF.

The rearrangement joins TRBV10-3 to TRBJ1-1; D not resolved. The V gene lost 10 bases and the J gene lost 7 bases, with 19 bases spanning the gap. Germline V gives CDR1 ENHRY, CDR2 SYGVKD. This CDR3 spans 13 amino acids. CDR3 nucleotides: TGTGCCACTACCCACAACCCGCTTCGTGAAGCTTTCTTT. The encoded protein is CATTHNPLREAFF.

The chain recombines TRBV2 with TRBJ2-7, with D possibly being TRBD2 (5 bases). Trimming pared 3 bases from V and 1 base from J, leaving 16 bases between. CDR1 and CDR2 from the germline V gene are SNHLY and FYNNEI. This CDR3 contains 16 residues. The CDR3 bases are TGTGCCAGCAGTGACCCGGGAAGGCGCCCTTCCTACGAGCAGTACTTC. It codes for CASSDPGRRPSYEQYF.

The V gene is TRBV7-9, the J gene TRBJ1-2, with D perhaps TRBD1 (6 bases). The V end lost 4 bases, the J end lost 0 bases, and 21 bases lay between the germline ends. The CDR3 extends over 18 amino acids. From germline, CDR1 is SEHNR and CDR2 FQNEAQ (reference sequence). The CDR3 nucleotides are TGTGCCAGCAGCTCTAGGGGGGGGCTACAGAGAGCTAACTATGGCTACACCTTC. Encoded protein: CASSSRGGLQRANYGYTF.

This rearrangement joins TRBV14 to TRBJ1-1; no clear D gene. Germline values: CDR1 SGHDN, CDR2 FVKESK. CDR3 length: 17 residues. V lost 1 base and J lost 5, with 20 bases in between. In nucleotides, the CDR3 is TGTGCCAGCAGCCAAGGACCTTTTTACGATTTACGGACTGAAGCTTTCTTT. Translated, it gives CASSQGPFYDLRTEAFF. The full variable domain, in which reference TRBV14 and TRBJ1-1 provide the parts outside the CDR3, is EAGVTQFPSHSVIEKGQTVTLRCDPISGHDNLYWYRRVMGKEIKFLLHFVKESKQDESGMPNNRFLAERTGGTYSTLKVQPAELEDSGVYFCASSQGPFYDLRTEAFFGQGTRLTVV.

The chain has TRBV9 and TRBJ2-1; D may be TRBD1 or TRBD2 (5 bases each). V shed 3 bases and J shed 6 bases, with 10 bases lying between them. Looked up from germline, CDR1 is SGDLS and CDR2 is YYNGEE. The length of the CDR3 is 13 residues. For the CDR3, the DNA is TGTGCCAGCAGCGCCGGGGACCTCAATGAGCAGTTCTTC. This encodes CASSAGDLNEQFF. Complete variable domain (other parts from reference TRBV9 and TRBJ2-1): DSGVTQTPKHLITATGQRVTLRCSPRSGDLSVYWYQQSLDQGLQFLIQYYNGEERAKGNILERFSAQQFPDLHSELNLSSLELGDSALYFCASSAGDLNEQFFGPGTRLTVL.

The chain couples TRBV6-5 to TRBJ1-5; 9 bases map to TRBD1. The germline gives CDR1 MNHEY, CDR2 SVGAGI. V was pared by 6 bases and J by 5 bases, with 8 bases of the junction left unmatched. CDR3 size: 15 residues. For the CDR3, the DNA is TGTGCCAGCAGCCTAACAGGGGGCTGGGATCAGCCCCAGCATTTT. Encoded protein: CASSLTGGWDQPQHF.

This clone has only a few counts. V gene TRBV2 combines with J gene TRBJ1-1; TRBD1 agrees at 9 bases. V gave up 5 bases and J gave up 4 bases; unmatched junction bases: 5. CDR1 SNHLY and CDR2 FYNNEI come from the germline V gene. The CDR3 loop spans 14 amino acids. Written as DNA, the CDR3 is TGTGCCAGCAGTACCGGGACAGGGACCACTGAAGCTTTCTTT. Residues: CASSTGTGTTEAFF.

J is TRBJ1-4 and V is TRBV4-2, with 8 bases lining up with TRBD1. This CDR3 is 19 amino acids long. Germline V gene lookup returns CDR1 LGHNA and CDR2 YNFKEQ. The V gene end was trimmed by 1 base and the J gene end by 2 bases; junction bases not matched to a gene: 12. In DNA form, the CDR3 reads TGTGCCAGCAGCCAAGCCGACAGGGGAGGAACACTCACTAATGAAAAACTGTTTTTT. The encoded protein is CASSQADRGGTLTNEKLFF.

The J gene is TRBJ2-1, the V gene TRBV30; 9 bases map to TRBD2. V lost 2 bases and J lost 8; bases outside the gene matches: 7. CDR1 is GTSNPN and CDR2 is SVGIG in the germline V gene (reference sequence). The CDR3 consists of 14 residues. CDR3 region: CAWSRLAGWDEQFF. The CDR3 DNA is TGTGCCTGGAGTAGGCTAGCGGGGTGGGATGAGCAGTTCTTC.

The chain joins TRBV19 to TRBJ1-5; no clear D. The CDR3 runs 13 residues. Germline lookup yields CDR1 LNHDA and CDR2 SQIVND (reference sequence). V gave up 6 bases and J gave up 6 bases, with 12 bases separating them. The DNA of the CDR3 is TGTGCCAGTAGGGGGAGGGTCATTCAGCCCCAGCATTTT. Protein: CASRGRVIQPQHF. The full variable domain, completed using reference TRBV19 and TRBJ1-5, is DGGITQSPKYLFRKEGQNVTLSCEQNLNHDAMYWYRQDPGQGLRLIYYSQIVNDFQKGDIAEGYSVSREKKESFPLTVTSAQKNPTAFYLCASRGRVIQPQHFGDGTRLSIL.

V gene TRBV6-5 combines with J gene TRBJ1-1; D is ambiguous. Trimming stripped 2 bases from V and 10 bases from J, with 8 bases between. The CDR3 is made up of 11 amino acids. Germline V gene lookup returns CDR1 MNHEY and CDR2 SVGAGI. For the CDR3, the DNA is TGTGCCAGCAGTTACGGAGTTTCAGCTTTCTTT. The encoded protein is CASSYGVSAFF.

Comments on this clone: Sequence at one end of the junction differs from germline and may be a read error. V and J are TRBV10-3 and TRBJ1-3; D unclear. The CDR3 is 12 residues long. Germline V gene sequence: CDR1 ENHRY, CDR2 SYGVKD. As DNA, the CDR3 is TGTACCATCGCGCCAGCTGGAAACACCATATATTTT. Translating it yields CTIAPAGNTIYF.

This chain joins TRBV11-2 and TRBJ1-1; D is unresolved. The germline V and J ends were trimmed by 2 bases and 12 bases, with 19 bases remaining between them. Germline values: CDR1 SGHAT, CDR2 FQNNGV. The CDR3 is 14 residues long. CDR3 DNA: TGTGCCAGCAGCTTATATTTCTGGCAGGACCCTACTTTCTTT. Amino acids: CASSLYFWQDPTFF.

The chain couples TRBV9 to TRBJ2-7; no clear D. V was clipped by 0 bases and J by 3 bases, with 10 bases between them. Germline V gene lookup returns CDR1 SGDLS and CDR2 YYNGEE. The CDR3 is 14 residues long. CDR3 in amino acids: CASSVDGSLYEQYF. The CDR3 DNA reads as TGTGCCAGCAGCGTAGACGGCAGCCTCTACGAGCAGTACTTC.

The chain joins TRBV30 to TRBJ2-3, with D perhaps matching TRBD2 (6 bases). This CDR3 has 14 residues. V gave up 2 bases and J gave up 4 bases, with 13 bases separating them. CDR1 is GTSNPN and CDR2 is SVGIG in the germline V gene (reference sequence). CDR3 sequence: CAWSRDSDSDTQYF. The CDR3 DNA follows: TGTGCCTGGAGTCGGGACTCCGATTCAGATACGCAGTATTTT.

The chain joins TRBV5-1 to TRBJ2-5; D unresolved. This CDR3 has 15 residues. Germline assignment: CDR1 SGHRS and CDR2 YFSETQ. V lost 1 base, J lost 5 bases, and 15 bases lay in between. This CDR3 is CASSLTQIVEETQYF. CDR3 nucleotide sequence: TGCGCCAGCAGCTTGACCCAAATCGTAGAGGAGACCCAGTACTTC. Full variable domain (rest looked up from reference TRBV5-1 and TRBJ2-5): KAGVTQTPRYLIKTRGQQVTLSCSPISGHRSVSWYQQTPGQGLQFLFEYFSETQRNKGNFPGRFSGRQFSNSRSEMNVSTLELGDSALYLCASSLTQIVEETQYFGPGTRLLVL.

The J gene is TRBJ1-4, the V gene TRBV5-6; D unclear. V was clipped by 0 bases and J by 0 bases, with 6 bases between them. CDR1 SGHDT and CDR2 YYEEEE come from the germline V gene. The CDR3 covers 15 residues. The CDR3 loop is CASSLGPPTNEKLFF. The CDR3 DNA sequence: TGTGCCAGCAGCTTGGGACCTCCAACTAATGAAAAACTGTTTTTT.